This T cell receptor beta chain emerged from a study of shared clonotypes between healthy human individuals. Whole-study findings and limits: In several donors, around 5% of naive CD4 clonotypes appeared in common.

This CDR3 has 13 residues. The V gene lost 8 bases and the J gene lost 0 bases, with 12 bases spanning the gap. CDR1 and CDR2 from the germline V gene are SQVTM and ANQGSEA. A word on this clone: Its antigen is currently unknown.

Each cell subset's genomic DNA was divided evenly among several immunoSEQ plates. The repertoire was sequenced with immunoSEQ multiplex PCR; TCRdb's copy has only in-frame clones and lacks some. The sample includes about 2 million clones, 85% to 95% of them seen just once. CD45RO-negative, CCR7-selected cells formed the naive CD8 fraction, which excluded terminally differentiated effector memory CD45RA+ cells. Sample: naive CD8+ T cells sorted from blood. The rearrangement uses TRBV29-1 and TRBJ2-3, with D possibly being TRBD2 (5 bases). The source is a man aged 18 to 30 in good health. CDR3 amino acids: CSIHGVSTDTQYF. The CDR3 nucleotides are TGCAGCATACACGGGGTTAGCACAGATACGCAGTATTTT.